A single sample gave rise to the 17 T cell receptor beta chains below, sequenced in a study of yellow fever vaccine responses in identical twins. Each CDR3 protein is one row after TCRdb ran MiXCR on the RT-PCR reads. The sample yields approximately 3,000 distinct CDR3 sequences, roughly 90% seen once. The specimen was T cells from blood (PBMCs), unsorted or a sorted subset (not recorded which), collected before or after yellow fever vaccination (not recorded which). The receptors stem from a woman aged 18-29 years who received the yellow fever vaccine.

This clonotype was picked up one time. This chain uses TRBV2 with TRBJ1-1, with unresolved D. Per the germline V gene, CDR1 is SNHLY and CDR2 is FYNNEI. Trimming removed 6 bases at V and 0 bases at J, with 14 bases between. This CDR3 contains 15 residues. The CDR3 spells CASRSRGFLNTEAFF. For the CDR3, the DNA is TGTGCCAGCAGATCCAGAGGTTTCTTGAACACTGAAGCTTTCTTT.

The sample holds a few counts of this clonotype. The chain uses TRBV13 and TRBJ2-7; TRBD1 matches 10 bases. This CDR3 is 15 amino acids long. Germline V gene lookup returns CDR1 PRHDT and CDR2 FYEKMQ (reference sequence). Trimming cost V 5 bases and J 3 bases; bases outside gene matches: 7. Here the CDR3 DNA reads TGTGCCAGCAGCCCCGCCGGGACAGGGGACTACGAGCAGTACTTC. This translates into CASSPAGTGDYEQYF.

The CDR3 DNA is TGCGCCAGCAGTGAAGGGCTGGCCGCTTTCTTT. This encodes CASSEGLAAFF. The chain carries TRBV10-1 and TRBJ1-1, with no clear D. Germline CDR1 and CDR2: WNHNN and SYGVQD (reference sequence). This CDR3 region has 11 residues. The germline V and J ends were trimmed by 3 bases and 11 bases, with 10 bases remaining between them.

V and J are TRBV24-1 and TRBJ2-1, with no clear D. The germline gives CDR1 KGHDR, CDR2 SFDVKD. The CDR3 has 13 residues. The V end lost 7 bases, the J end lost 7 bases, and 13 bases lay between the germline ends. DNA of the CDR3: TGTGCCACCAGCCAGGACGAAGTTAATGAGCAGTTCTTC. Translation: CATSQDEVNEQFF.

This chain uses TRBV18 with TRBJ2-2, with TRBD2 as a possible D gene (5 bases). Deletions cut 5 bases from V and 5 bases from J, with 9 bases between. Germline-derived CDR1 and CDR2 are KGHSH and LQKENI. The CDR3 is made up of 13 amino acids. CDR3 bases: TGTGCCAGCTCAATTTCGGGGACCGGGGAGCTGTTTTTT. It specifies CASSISGTGELFF.

This chain joins TRBV11-2 and TRBJ2-2, with 11 bases fitting TRBD1. Trimming cost V 0 bases and J 6 bases; bases outside gene matches: 3. This CDR3 contains 16 residues. CDR1 and CDR2 (germline): SGHAT, FQNNGV. CDR3 amino acids: CASSLDGTGGAGELFF. The CDR3 DNA reads TGTGCCAGCAGCTTAGACGGGACAGGGGGTGCCGGGGAGCTGTTTTTT.

The chain couples TRBV7-3 to TRBJ2-5; D gene unclear. There are 12 residues in the CDR3. Trimming left V 7 bases short and J 7 bases short, with 13 bases between. CDR1 is SGHTA and CDR2 is FQGTGA in the germline V gene. The CDR3 DNA follows: TGTGCCAGCAACCTTGCCATTGGGACCCAGTACTTC. Translation gives CASNLAIGTQYF. Full variable domain (outside the CDR3, taken from reference TRBV7-3 and TRBJ2-5): GAGVSQTPSNKVTEKGKYVELRCDPISGHTALYWYRQSLGQGPEFLIYFQGTGAADDSGLPNDRFFAVRPEGSVSTLKIQRTERGDSAVYLCASNLAIGTQYFGPGTRLLVL.

In its sample, this clonotype was seen a few times. The chain recombines TRBV11-3 with TRBJ2-3, with unresolved D. Germline loops: CDR1 SGHNT, CDR2 YENEEA. The CDR3 sequence is 14 residues long. Trimming took 2 bases from V and 2 from J, leaving 8 bases between them. The CDR3, as DNA: TGTGCCAGCAGCTTAAATCAGCTCACAGATACGCAGTATTTT. Its translation: CASSLNQLTDTQYF. Using reference TRBV11-3 and TRBJ2-3 for the parts outside the CDR3, the full variable domain is EAGVVQSPRYKIIEKKQPVAFWCNPISGHNTLYWYLQNLGQGPELLIRYENEEAVDDSQLPKDRFSAERLKGVDSTLKIQPAELGDSAVYLCASSLNQLTDTQYFGPGTRLTVL.

The chain employs TRBV20-1 and TRBJ2-1, with 13 bases identical to TRBD2. Germline V gene sequence: CDR1 DFQATT, CDR2 SNEGSKA (reference sequence). The CDR3 loop spans 17 amino acids. V gave up 5 bases and J gave up 6 bases; unmatched junction bases: 13. CDR3 sequence (DNA): TGCAGTGCTCACGCCTCGACTAGCGGGGGGTTGAGCAATGAGCAGTTCTTC. It translates to CSAHASTSGGLSNEQFF.

The gene calls are TRBV5-5 and TRBJ2-3, with TRBD1 matching over 7 bases. J gave up 4 bases and V 2 bases, and 7 bases lay outside the gene matches. Germline V gene data show CDR1 as SGHKS and CDR2 as YYEKEE (reference sequence). The CDR3 length is 15 residues. The CDR3 nucleotides are TGTGCCAGCAGCTTCCGACAGGGAATGGCAGATACGCAGTATTTT. Protein: CASSFRQGMADTQYF.

V gene TRBV25-1 combines with J gene TRBJ2-7; D perhaps matches TRBD1 (5 bases). From germline, CDR1 is MGHDK and CDR2 SYGVNS. Trimming stripped 4 bases from V and 7 bases from J, with 23 bases between. The CDR3 sequence is 16 residues long. The CDR3 DNA is TGTGCCAGCAGTGTGAACGCAGACAGTCACCCTGGGGAGCAGTACTTC. This translates into CASSVNADSHPGEQYF.

The chain carries TRBV12-3 or TRBV12-4 and TRBJ2-3; 8 bases map to TRBD1. The V segment lost 3 bases and the J segment 5 bases; nucleotides outside the gene matches: 1. CDR3 length: 13 amino acids. CDR3 sequence (DNA): TGTGCCAGCAGTTTCGACAGGGGAGATACGCAGTATTTT. It encodes CASSFDRGDTQYF.

In regard to this clonotype: A junction boundary mismatches the germline segment, possibly from a read error. The chain uses TRBV7-3 and TRBJ2-5; D not certain. The CDR3 is 15 residues long. Germline V gives CDR1 SGHTA, CDR2 FQGTGA. CDR3 region: CASSLTSYYQETQYF. For the CDR3, the DNA is TGTGCCAGCAGCCTAACATCCTATTACCAAGAGACCCAGTACTTC.

The gene calls are TRBV14 and TRBJ2-7, with 8 bases lining up with TRBD2. The germline CDR1 and CDR2 sequences are SGHDN and FVKESK. This CDR3 contains 14 residues. The V and J ends lost 2 bases and 3 bases, in that order; junction bases with no gene match: 3. CDR3 sequence (DNA): TGTGCCAGCAGCCAAATGGCGGGAGGCTACGAGCAGTACTTC. The encoded protein is CASSQMAGGYEQYF.

The rearrangement links TRBV29-1 to TRBJ2-3; D unclear. V lost 5 bases to trimming and J lost 7 bases, with 13 bases between them. The CDR3 consists of 12 residues. CDR1 SQVTM and CDR2 ANQGSEA come from the germline V gene. Here the CDR3 DNA reads TGCAGCGTTTCAGAAGGGCGCAATACGCAGTATTTT. Translating it yields CSVSEGRNTQYF.

Only a few counts were recorded for this clonotype. This rearrangement joins TRBV28 to TRBJ1-2; TRBD1 aligns across 9 bases. The CDR3 consists of 15 residues. CDR1 and CDR2 (germline): MDHEN, SYDVKM. V dropped 2 bases and J dropped 4; count of bases not matched to a gene: 5. CDR3 sequence: CASSLNGQGTYGYTF. The CDR3 DNA reads TGTGCCAGCAGTTTAAACGGACAGGGGACCTATGGCTACACCTTC.

This chain joins TRBV20-1 and TRBJ1-5; weak D call: TRBD1 (5 bases). Germline CDR1 and CDR2: DFQATT and SNEGSKA (reference sequence). The CDR3 length is 14 residues. The V end lost 5 bases, the J end lost 2 bases, and 13 bases lay between the germline ends. The CDR3: CSASPGIGNQPQHF. DNA of the CDR3: TGCAGTGCTTCGCCAGGGATCGGCAATCAGCCCCAGCATTTT.